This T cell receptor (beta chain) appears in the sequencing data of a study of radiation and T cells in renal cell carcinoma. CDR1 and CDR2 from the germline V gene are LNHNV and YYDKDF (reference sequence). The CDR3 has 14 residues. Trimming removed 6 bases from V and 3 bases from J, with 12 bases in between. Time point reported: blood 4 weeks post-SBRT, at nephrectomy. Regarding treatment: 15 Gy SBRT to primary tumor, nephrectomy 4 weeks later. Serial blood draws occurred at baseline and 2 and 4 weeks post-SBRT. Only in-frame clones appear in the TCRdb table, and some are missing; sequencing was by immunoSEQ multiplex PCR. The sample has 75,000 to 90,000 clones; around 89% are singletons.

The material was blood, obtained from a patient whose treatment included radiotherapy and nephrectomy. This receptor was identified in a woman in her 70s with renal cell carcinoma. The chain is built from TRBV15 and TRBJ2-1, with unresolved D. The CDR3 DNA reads TGTGCCACCAGAGGGCAGGATAACTACAATGAGCAGTTCTTC. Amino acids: CATRGQDNYNEQFF.